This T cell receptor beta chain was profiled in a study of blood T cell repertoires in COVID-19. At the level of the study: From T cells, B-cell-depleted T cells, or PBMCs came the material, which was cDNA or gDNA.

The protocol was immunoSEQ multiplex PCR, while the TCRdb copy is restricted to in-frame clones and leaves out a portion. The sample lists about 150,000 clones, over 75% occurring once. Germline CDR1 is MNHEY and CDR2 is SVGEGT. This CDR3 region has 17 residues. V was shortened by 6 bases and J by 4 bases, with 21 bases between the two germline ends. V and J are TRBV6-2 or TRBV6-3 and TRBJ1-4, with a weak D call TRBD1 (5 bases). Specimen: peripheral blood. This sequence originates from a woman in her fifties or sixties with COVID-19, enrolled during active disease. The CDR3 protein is CASSPTPPQGLNEKLFF. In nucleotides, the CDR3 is TGTGCCAGCAGCCCTACACCCCCTCAGGGCCTTAATGAAAAACTGTTTTTT.